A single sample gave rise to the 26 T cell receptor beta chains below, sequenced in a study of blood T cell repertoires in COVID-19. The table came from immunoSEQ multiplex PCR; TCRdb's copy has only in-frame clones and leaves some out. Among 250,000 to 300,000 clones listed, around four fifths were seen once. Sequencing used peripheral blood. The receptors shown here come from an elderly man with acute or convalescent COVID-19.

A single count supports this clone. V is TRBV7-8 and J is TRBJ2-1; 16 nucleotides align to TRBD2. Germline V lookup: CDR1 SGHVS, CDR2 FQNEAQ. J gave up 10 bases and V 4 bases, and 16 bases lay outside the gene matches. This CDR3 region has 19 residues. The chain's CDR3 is CASSSRRGLAGGSSGEQFF. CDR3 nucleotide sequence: TGTGCCAGCAGCTCTAGGCGGGGACTAGCGGGAGGGTCGTCAGGGGAGCAGTTCTTC.

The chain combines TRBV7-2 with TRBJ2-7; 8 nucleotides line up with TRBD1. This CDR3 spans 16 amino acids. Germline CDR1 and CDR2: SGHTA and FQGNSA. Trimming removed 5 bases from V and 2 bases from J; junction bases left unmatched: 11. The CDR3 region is CASSAEGGQGTYEQYF. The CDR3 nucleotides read TGTGCCAGCAGCGCAGAGGGCGGACAGGGAACCTACGAGCAGTACTTC.

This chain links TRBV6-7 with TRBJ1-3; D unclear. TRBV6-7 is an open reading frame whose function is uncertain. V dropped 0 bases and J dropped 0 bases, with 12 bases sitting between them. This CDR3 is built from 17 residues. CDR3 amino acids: CASSYSPLEYSGNTIYF. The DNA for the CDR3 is TGTGCCAGCAGTTACTCCCCGTTGGAGTACTCTGGAAACACCATATATTTT.

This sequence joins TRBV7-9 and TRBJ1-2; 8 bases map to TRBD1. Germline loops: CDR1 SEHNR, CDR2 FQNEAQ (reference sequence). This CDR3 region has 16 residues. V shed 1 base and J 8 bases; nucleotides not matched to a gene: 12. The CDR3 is CASSLERPDRGGGYTF. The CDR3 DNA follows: TGTGCCAGCAGCTTAGAAAGACCTGACAGGGGAGGCGGCTACACCTTC.

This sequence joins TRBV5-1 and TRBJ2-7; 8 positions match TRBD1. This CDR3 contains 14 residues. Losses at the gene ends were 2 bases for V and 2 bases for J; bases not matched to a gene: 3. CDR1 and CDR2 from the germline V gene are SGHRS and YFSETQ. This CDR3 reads CASSFPGQAYEQYF. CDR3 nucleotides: TGCGCCAGCAGCTTTCCGGGACAGGCCTACGAGCAGTACTTC. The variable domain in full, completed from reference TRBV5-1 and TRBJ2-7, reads KAGVTQTPRYLIKTRGQQVTLSCSPISGHRSVSWYQQTPGQGLQFLFEYFSETQRNKGNFPGRFSGRQFSNSRSEMNVSTLELGDSALYLCASSFPGQAYEQYFGPGTRLTVT.

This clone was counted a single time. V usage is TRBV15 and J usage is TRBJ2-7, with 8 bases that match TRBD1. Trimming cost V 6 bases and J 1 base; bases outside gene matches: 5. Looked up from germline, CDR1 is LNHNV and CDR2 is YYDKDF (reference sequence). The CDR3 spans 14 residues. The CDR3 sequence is CATSGGQESYEQYF. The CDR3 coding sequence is TGTGCCACCAGTGGGGGACAGGAGTCCTACGAGCAGTACTTC.

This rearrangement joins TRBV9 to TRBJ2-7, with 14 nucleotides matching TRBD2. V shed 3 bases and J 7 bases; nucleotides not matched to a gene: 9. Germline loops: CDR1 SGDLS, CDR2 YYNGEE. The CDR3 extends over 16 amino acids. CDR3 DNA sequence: TGTGCCAGCAGCGCTCGACTAGCGGGGGGGCTTAGGGAGCAGTACTTC. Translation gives CASSARLAGGLREQYF.

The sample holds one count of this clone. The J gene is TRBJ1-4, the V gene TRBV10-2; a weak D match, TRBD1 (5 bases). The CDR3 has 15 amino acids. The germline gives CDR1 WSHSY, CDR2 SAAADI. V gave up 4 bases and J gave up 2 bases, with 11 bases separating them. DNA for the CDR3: TGCGCCAGCAGTGTCACTGCAGGGACTAATGAAAAACTGTTTTTT. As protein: CASSVTAGTNEKLFF.

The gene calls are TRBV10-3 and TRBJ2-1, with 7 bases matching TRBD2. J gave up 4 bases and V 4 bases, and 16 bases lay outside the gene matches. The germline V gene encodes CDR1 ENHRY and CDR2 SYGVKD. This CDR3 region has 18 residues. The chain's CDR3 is CAISVGGSGGGSYNEQFF. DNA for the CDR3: TGTGCCATCAGTGTTGGCGGGAGCGGTGGCGGATCTTACAATGAGCAGTTCTTC.

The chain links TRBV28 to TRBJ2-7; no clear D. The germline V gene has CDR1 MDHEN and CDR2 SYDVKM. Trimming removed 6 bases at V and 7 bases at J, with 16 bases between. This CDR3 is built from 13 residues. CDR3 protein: CASSPPSRGEQYF. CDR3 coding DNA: TGTGCCAGCAGCCCCCCCTCCAGAGGAGAGCAGTACTTC.

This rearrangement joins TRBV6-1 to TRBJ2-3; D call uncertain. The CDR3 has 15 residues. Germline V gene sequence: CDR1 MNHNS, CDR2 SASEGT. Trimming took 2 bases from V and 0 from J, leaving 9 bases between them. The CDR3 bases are TGTGCCAGCAGTGAATCAACAGTCAGCACAGATACGCAGTATTTT. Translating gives CASSESTVSTDTQYF.

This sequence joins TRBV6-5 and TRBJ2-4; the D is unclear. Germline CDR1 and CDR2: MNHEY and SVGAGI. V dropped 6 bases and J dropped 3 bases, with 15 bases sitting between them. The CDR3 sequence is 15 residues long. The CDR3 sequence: CASRTTSNIKNIQYF. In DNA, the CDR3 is TGTGCCAGCAGGACGACTTCCAACATCAAAAACATTCAGTACTTC.

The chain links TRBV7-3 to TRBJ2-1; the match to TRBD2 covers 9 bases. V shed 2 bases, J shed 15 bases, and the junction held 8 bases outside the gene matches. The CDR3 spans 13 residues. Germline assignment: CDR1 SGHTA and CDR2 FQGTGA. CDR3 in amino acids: CASSLAGGTEWFF. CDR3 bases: TGTGCCAGCAGCTTAGCGGGAGGGACAGAGTGGTTCTTC.

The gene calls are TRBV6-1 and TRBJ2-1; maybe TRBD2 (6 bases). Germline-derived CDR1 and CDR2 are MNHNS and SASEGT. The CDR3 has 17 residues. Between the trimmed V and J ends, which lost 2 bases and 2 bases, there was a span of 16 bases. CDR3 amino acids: CASSERPLEGTYNEQFF. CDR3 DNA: TGTGCCAGCAGTGAAAGGCCCTTGGAGGGCACCTACAATGAGCAGTTCTTC.

CDR3: CASSSSFRGRGYNEQFF. CDR3 nucleotide sequence: TGTGCCAGCAGCTCTTCCTTCAGGGGGCGCGGGTACAATGAGCAGTTCTTC. The chain has TRBV11-2 and TRBJ2-1; TRBD1 matches 8 bases. This CDR3 has 17 residues. The V and J ends lost 4 bases and 4 bases, in that order; junction bases with no gene match: 12. Germline CDR1 is SGHAT and CDR2 is FQNNGV.

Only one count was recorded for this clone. In nucleotides, the CDR3 is TGCGCCAGCAGCCTTCGTGGACTAGGTGAAGATACGCAGTATTTT. Its translation: CASSLRGLGEDTQYF. J is TRBJ2-3 and V is TRBV4-1; 7 nucleotides match TRBD2. The V segment lost 4 bases and the J segment 5 bases; nucleotides outside the gene matches: 9. CDR3 length: 15 residues. Germline lookup yields CDR1 MGHRA and CDR2 YSYEKL.

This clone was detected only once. In nucleotides, the CDR3 is TGTGCCAGCAGATTTAGAGGGACTAGCGGGAGGGCCAGCTCCTACAATGAGCAGTTCTTC. Translating gives CASRFRGTSGRASSYNEQFF. J is TRBJ2-1 and V is TRBV27; 16 bases align to TRBD2. The V gene's germline CDR1 is MNHEY and CDR2 SMNVEV (reference sequence). The CDR3 sequence is 20 residues long. The J segment lost 0 bases and the V segment lost 6 bases, leaving 11 bases of the junction unmatched.

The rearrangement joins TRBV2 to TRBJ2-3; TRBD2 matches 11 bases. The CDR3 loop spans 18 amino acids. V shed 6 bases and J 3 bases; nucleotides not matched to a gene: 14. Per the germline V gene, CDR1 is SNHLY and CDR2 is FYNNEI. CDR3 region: CASRPPGLAVGGTDTQYF. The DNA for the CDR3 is TGTGCCAGCAGGCCTCCGGGACTAGCGGTCGGGGGTACAGATACGCAGTATTTT.

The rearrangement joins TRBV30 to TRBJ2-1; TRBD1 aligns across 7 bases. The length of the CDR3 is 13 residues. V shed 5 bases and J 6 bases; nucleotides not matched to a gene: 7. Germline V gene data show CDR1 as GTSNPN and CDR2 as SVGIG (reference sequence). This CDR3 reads CAWDDRAGNEQFF. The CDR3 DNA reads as TGTGCCTGGGACGACAGGGCGGGCAATGAGCAGTTCTTC. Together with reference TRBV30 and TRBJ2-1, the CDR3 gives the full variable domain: SQTIHQWPATLVQPVGSPLSLECTVEGTSNPNLYWYRQAAGRGLQLLFYSVGIGQISSEVPQNLSASRPQDRQFILSSKKLLLSDSGFYLCAWDDRAGNEQFFGPGTRLTVL.

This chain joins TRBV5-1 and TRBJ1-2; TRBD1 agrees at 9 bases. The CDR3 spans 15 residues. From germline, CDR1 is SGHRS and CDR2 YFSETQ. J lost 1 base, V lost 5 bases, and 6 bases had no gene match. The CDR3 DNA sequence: TGCGCCAGCAGACCCGGGACAGGGTATAACTATGGCTACACCTTC. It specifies CASRPGTGYNYGYTF.

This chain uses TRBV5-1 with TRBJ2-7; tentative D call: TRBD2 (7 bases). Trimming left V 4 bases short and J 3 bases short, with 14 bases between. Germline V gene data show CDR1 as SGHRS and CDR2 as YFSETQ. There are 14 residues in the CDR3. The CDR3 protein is CASSGGGAGYEQYF. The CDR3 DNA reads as TGCGCCAGCAGCGGGGGGGGCGCGGGCTACGAGCAGTACTTC. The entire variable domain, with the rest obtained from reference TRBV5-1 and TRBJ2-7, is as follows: KAGVTQTPRYLIKTRGQQVTLSCSPISGHRSVSWYQQTPGQGLQFLFEYFSETQRNKGNFPGRFSGRQFSNSRSEMNVSTLELGDSALYLCASSGGGAGYEQYFGPGTRLTVT.

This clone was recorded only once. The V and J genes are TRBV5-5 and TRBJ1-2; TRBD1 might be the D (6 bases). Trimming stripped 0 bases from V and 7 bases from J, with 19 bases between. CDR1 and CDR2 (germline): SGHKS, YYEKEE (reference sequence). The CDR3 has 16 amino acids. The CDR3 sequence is CASSLEDRAIHAGYTF. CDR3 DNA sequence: TGTGCCAGCAGCTTGGAGGACAGAGCAATTCACGCTGGCTACACCTTC.

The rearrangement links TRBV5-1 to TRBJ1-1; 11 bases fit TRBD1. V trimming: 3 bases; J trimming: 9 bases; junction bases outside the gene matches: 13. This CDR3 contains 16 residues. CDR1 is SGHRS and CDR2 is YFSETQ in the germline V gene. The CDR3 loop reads CASSSNLGDRGTKAFF. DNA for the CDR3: TGCGCCAGCAGCTCGAATTTAGGGGACAGGGGGACGAAAGCTTTCTTT.

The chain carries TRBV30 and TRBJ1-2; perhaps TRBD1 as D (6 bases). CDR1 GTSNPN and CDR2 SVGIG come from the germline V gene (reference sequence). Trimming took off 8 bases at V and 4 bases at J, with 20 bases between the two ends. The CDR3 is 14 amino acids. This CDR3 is CAKAGEGRSYGYTF. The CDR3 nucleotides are TGTGCCAAAGCAGGGGAGGGCCGTAGCTATGGCTACACCTTC.

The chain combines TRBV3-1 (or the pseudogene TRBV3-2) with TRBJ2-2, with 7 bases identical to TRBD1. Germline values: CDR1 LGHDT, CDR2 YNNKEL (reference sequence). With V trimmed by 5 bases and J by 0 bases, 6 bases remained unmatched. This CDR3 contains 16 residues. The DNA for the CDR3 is TGTGCCAGCAGCGCAACGGGGACAGCGAACACCGGGGAGCTGTTTTTT. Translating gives CASSATGTANTGELFF.

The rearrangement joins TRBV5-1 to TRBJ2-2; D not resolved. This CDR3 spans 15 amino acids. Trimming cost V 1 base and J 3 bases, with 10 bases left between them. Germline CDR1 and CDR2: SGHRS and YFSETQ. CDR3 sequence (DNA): TGCGCCAGCAGCTTGACGGGTTGGGACACCGGGGAGCTGTTTTTT. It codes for CASSLTGWDTGELFF.